Described below is a single T cell receptor (beta chain) sequence and its context. About 0.5 to 1 ug RNA was reverse transcribed with random hexamers. Amplification of TCR beta CDR3 across 54 Vbeta and 13 Jbeta was performed with immunoSEQ multiplex PCR. Each CDR3 protein gets one entry after TCRdb re-called the immunoSEQ multiplex PCR reads with MiXCR. Altogether 300,000 or so distinct CDR3 sequences are present, 92% being singletons, with the ten largest covering roughly 0.07%. The record originates from a study of CD8 T cells in Susac syndrome. The CDR3 runs 13 residues. Trimming stripped 0 bases from V and 3 bases from J, with 7 bases between. CDR1 and CDR2 (germline): SGDLS, YYNGEE. TCR beta was sequenced from blood CD8+ and CD4+ T cells. CD8+ and CD4+ T cells were negatively isolated; TEMRA cells were FACS-enriched.

Source material: CD4+ T cells from PBMCs. This chain joins TRBV9 and TRBJ2-7, with D unresolved. This TCR came from a human donor with multiple sclerosis. The CDR3: CASSVDPNYEQYF. Written as DNA, the CDR3 is TGTGCCAGCAGCGTAGACCCGAACTACGAGCAGTACTTC. Full variable domain (missing parts from reference TRBV9 and TRBJ2-7): DSGVTQTPKHLITATGQRVTLRCSPRSGDLSVYWYQQSLDQGLQFLIQYYNGEERAKGNILERFSAQQFPDLHSELNLSSLELGDSALYFCASSVDPNYEQYFGPGTRLTVT.